Each of the 24 T cell receptor beta chains below was sequenced from the same sample in a study of T cells expressing NK-cell markers. TCRdb re-called the 5' RACE reads and catalogs CDR3 proteins one per entry, DNA excluded. Recorded for this sample: over 350,000 distinct CDR3 sequences. The sequenced material came from blood T cells: a sorted CD56 or NKG2C T cell subset, CD4+ or CD8+ T cells, or bulk PBMC T cells (not recorded which). The receptors were sampled from a woman in her forties or fifties in good health.

The gene calls are TRBV3-1 and TRBJ2-3; TCRdb's assignment of TRBD1 cannot be checked, as there is no DNA. Germline CDR1 reads LGHDT; CDR2 reads YNNKEL (reference sequence). CDR3 length: 15 amino acids. CDR3 residues: CASSQPGDGTDTQYF.

The chain links TRBV12-3 or TRBV12-4 to TRBJ1-5; TCRdb designates TRBD1, a call that cannot be tested without DNA. This CDR3 has 14 amino acids. The CDR3 region is CASSFRGEHQPQHF.

The V and J genes are TRBV6-6 and TRBJ2-1; the D call from TCRdb, TRBD2, cannot be confirmed without DNA. The CDR3 covers 15 residues. Germline lookup yields CDR1 MNHNY and CDR2 SVGAGI (reference sequence). The CDR3 here is CASSYFAGDYNEQFF.

The chain is built from TRBV7-6 and TRBJ1-1; TCRdb's D call, TRBD1, is unchecked because there is no DNA. Per germline, CDR1 SGHVS and CDR2 FNYEAQ. The CDR3 sequence is 16 residues long. CDR3 in amino acids: CASSLAGTLRNTEAFF.

The chain employs TRBV9 and TRBJ2-1. Germline values: CDR1 SGDLS, CDR2 YYNGEE. The CDR3 has 15 residues. The CDR3 sequence: CASSGEPSSYNEQFF.

J is TRBJ1-1 and V is TRBV5-5. The germline V gene has CDR1 SGHKS and CDR2 YYEKEE (reference sequence). This CDR3 is 13 amino acids long. CDR3 protein: CASSLVGLVEAFF.

The chain carries TRBV20-1 and TRBJ1-5; TCRdb calls TRBD1, which cannot be checked without DNA. CDR1 and CDR2 from the germline V gene are DFQATT and SNEGSKA (reference sequence). This CDR3 is built from 14 residues. The CDR3 here is CSAVQGATDQPQHF.

The V call is TRBV27, the J call TRBJ2-1; TCRdb's D call, TRBD2, is unchecked because there is no DNA. This CDR3 region has 13 residues. The V gene's germline CDR1 is MNHEY and CDR2 SMNVEV (reference sequence). The CDR3 loop is CASRWDVGYEQFF.

This sequence joins TRBV4-2 and TRBJ1-5; TCRdb selects TRBD1, and the lack of DNA leaves this call unchecked. Germline V CDR1 and CDR2: LGHNA, YNFKEQ. CDR3 length: 16 residues. CDR3 amino acids: CASSQDNRGSNQPQHF.

CDR3 sequence: CAWRKYLPEAGGPSSYNEQFF. The gene calls are TRBV30 and TRBJ2-1; TCRdb outputs TRBD2, but without DNA this stays unchecked. The CDR3 is made up of 21 amino acids. CDR1 is GTSNPN and CDR2 is SVGIG in the germline V gene (reference sequence).

The rearrangement links TRBV12-3 or TRBV12-4 to TRBJ2-5. The CDR3 spans 11 residues. This CDR3 is CASRGRETQYF.

The chain combines TRBV5-1 with TRBJ2-1; TCRdb selects TRBD2, and the lack of DNA leaves this call unchecked. The CDR3 is made up of 17 amino acids. Per the germline V gene, CDR1 is SGHRS and CDR2 is YFSETQ. The CDR3 sequence: CASSPGSLAGSYNEQFF.

The genes are TRBV30 and TRBJ1-6; TCRdb names TRBD1, which stays unverified in the absence of DNA. This CDR3 comprises 14 residues. Germline V gene sequence: CDR1 GTSNPN, CDR2 SVGIG (reference sequence). The CDR3 loop reads CAWSVVRTLSPLHF.

The chain has TRBV4-1 and TRBJ1-2; TCRdb's D call of TRBD1 is untestable without DNA. The CDR3 covers 14 residues. Looked up from germline, CDR1 is MGHRA and CDR2 is YSYEKL. The CDR3 region is CASSQNRQGRGYTF.

This sequence joins TRBV7-6 and TRBJ2-3. Germline values: CDR1 SGHVS, CDR2 FNYEAQ. This CDR3 is 13 amino acids long. The CDR3 sequence: CASSLHGVDTQYF.

V is TRBV18 and J is TRBJ2-5; checking the TCRdb D call of TRBD2 is not possible without DNA. Germline V CDR1 and CDR2: KGHSH, LQKENI. This CDR3 is built from 16 residues. This chain's CDR3 is CASSPPSQRPQETQYF.

V gene TRBV6-5 combines with J gene TRBJ2-1; checking the TCRdb D call of TRBD1 is not possible without DNA. From germline, CDR1 is MNHEY and CDR2 SVGAGI. CDR3 length: 13 residues. The CDR3 region is CASSYTGGQQQFF.

The V and J genes are TRBV7-3 and TRBJ2-1; without DNA, the TCRdb call of TRBD1 cannot be checked. CDR3 length equals 17 residues. Germline CDR1 SGHTA, CDR2 FQGTGA. The CDR3 here is CASSLGTPGSSYNEQFF. Combining the CDR3 with reference TRBV7-3 and TRBJ2-1 gives the whole variable domain GAGVSQTPSNKVTEKGKYVELRCDPISGHTALYWYRQSLGQGPEFLIYFQGTGAADDSGLPNDRFFAVRPEGSVSTLKIQRTERGDSAVYLCASSLGTPGSSYNEQFFGPGTRLTVL.

V usage is TRBV20-1 and J usage is TRBJ2-3; the D gene TCRdb calls, TRBD2, cannot be checked with no DNA. Germline CDR1 DFQATT, CDR2 SNEGSKA (reference sequence). The CDR3 runs to 15 residues. Here the CDR3 reads CSAQLLAERTDTQYF.

The rearrangement joins TRBV7-2 to TRBJ2-2; TCRdb proposes TRBD2, but this gene call is untestable without DNA. Germline V lookup: CDR1 SGHTA, CDR2 FQGNSA. The CDR3 covers 15 residues. The CDR3 is CASSLLREGRGELFF.

The V gene is TRBV6-5, the J gene TRBJ2-5; TCRdb names TRBD1, which stays unverified in the absence of DNA. This CDR3 has 13 residues. Germline V gene lookup returns CDR1 MNHEY and CDR2 SVGAGI. Here the CDR3 reads CASSWDRVETQYF.

J is TRBJ1-1 and V is TRBV4-1; the TCRdb call, TRBD1, lacks DNA for checking. The CDR3 runs 16 residues. CDR1 is MGHRA and CDR2 is YSYEKL in the germline V gene. CDR3 sequence reads: CASSQVEWGINTEAFF.

J is TRBJ1-5 and V is TRBV12-3 or TRBV12-4; TCRdb selects TRBD1, and the lack of DNA leaves this call unchecked. The CDR3 length is 16 residues. This chain's CDR3 is CASSQIEDRGRQPQHF.

V gene TRBV4-1 combines with J gene TRBJ1-5. CDR1 is MGHRA, CDR2 YSYEKL, per germline. The CDR3 contains 17 residues. CDR3: CASSQDQAGRFNQPQHF.